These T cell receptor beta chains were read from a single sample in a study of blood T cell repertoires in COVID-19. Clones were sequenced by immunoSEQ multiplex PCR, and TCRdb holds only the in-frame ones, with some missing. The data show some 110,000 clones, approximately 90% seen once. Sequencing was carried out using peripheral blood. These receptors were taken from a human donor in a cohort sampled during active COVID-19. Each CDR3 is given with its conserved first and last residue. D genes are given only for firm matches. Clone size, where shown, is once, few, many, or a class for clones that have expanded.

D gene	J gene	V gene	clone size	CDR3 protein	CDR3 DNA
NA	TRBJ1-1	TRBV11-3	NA	CASSPKGPRTEAFF	TGTGCCAGCAGCCCGAAGGGGCCCAGGACTGAAGCTTTCTTT
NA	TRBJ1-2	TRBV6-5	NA	CASSFPRGRGYTF	TGTGCCAGCAGTTTCCCCAGGGGACGGGGCTACACCTTC
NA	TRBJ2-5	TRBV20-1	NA	CSASPGYSAQETQYF	TGCAGTGCTAGTCCAGGCTACTCGGCTCAAGAGACCCAGTACTTC
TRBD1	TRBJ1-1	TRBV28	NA	CASSVQGRNTEAFF	TGTGCCAGCAGTGTACAGGGGAGGAACACTGAAGCTTTCTTT
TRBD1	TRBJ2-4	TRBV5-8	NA	CASSFPGGDIQYF	TGTGCCAGCAGCTTCCCAGGGGGAGACATTCAGTACTTC
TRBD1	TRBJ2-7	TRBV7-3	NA	CASSLMGTGNYEQYF	TGTGCCAGCAGCTTGATGGGGACAGGGAACTACGAGCAGTACTTC
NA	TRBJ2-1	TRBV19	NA	CASSTGSREGNEQFF	TGTGCCAGTAGTACCGGCAGTCGAGAGGGCAATGAGCAGTTCTTC
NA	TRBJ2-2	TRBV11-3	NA	CASSLAVNTGELFF	TGTGCCAGCAGCTTAGCAGTTAACACCGGGGAGCTGTTTTTT
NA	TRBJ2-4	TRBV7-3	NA	CASSLFERDIQYF	TGTGCCAGCAGCTTATTCGAGCGCGACATTCAGTACTTC
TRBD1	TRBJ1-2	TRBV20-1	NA	CSAKQGNGYTF	TGCAGTGCGAAACAGGGGAATGGCTACACCTTC
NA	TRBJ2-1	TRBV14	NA	CASSHSRGYNEQFF	TGTGCCAGCAGCCACTCACGGGGGTACAATGAGCAGTTCTTC
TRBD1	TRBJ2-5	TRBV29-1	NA	CSSRTGERPYQETQYF	TGCAGCTCACGGACAGGGGAAAGACCGTACCAAGAGACCCAGTACTTC
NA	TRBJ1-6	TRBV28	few	CASTPQGSSPLHF	TGTGCCAGCACCCCCCAGGGTAGCTCACCCCTCCACTTT
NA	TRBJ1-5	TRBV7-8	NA	CASSLPGVGFNQPQHF	TGTGCCAGCAGCTTACCAGGGGTAGGATTTAATCAGCCCCAGCATTTT
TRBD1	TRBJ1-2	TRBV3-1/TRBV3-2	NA	CASSPAGTVFYGYTF	TGTGCCAGCAGCCCAGCCGGGACAGTTTTTTATGGCTACACCTTT
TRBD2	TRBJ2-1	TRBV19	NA	CASSIHLAVSYNEQFF	TGTGCCAGTAGTATCCACCTAGCGGTCTCCTACAATGAGCAGTTCTTC
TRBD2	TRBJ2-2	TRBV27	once	CASSLLAGQGNTGELFF	TGTGCCAGCAGTTTGCTAGCGGGGCAGGGGAACACCGGGGAGCTGTTTTTT
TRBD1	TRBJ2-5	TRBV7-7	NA	CASSLGQGAASETQYF	TGTGCCAGCAGCTTAGGGCAGGGGGCGGCGAGTGAGACCCAGTACTTC
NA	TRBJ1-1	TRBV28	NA	CASSLFRVAPMNTEAFF	TGTGCCAGCAGTTTATTCAGGGTAGCCCCGATGAACACTGAAGCTTTCTTT
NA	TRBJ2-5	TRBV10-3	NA	CAISESDSPAETQYF	TGTGCCATCAGTGAGTCTGACAGCCCCGCTGAGACCCAGTACTTC
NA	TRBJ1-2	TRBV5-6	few	CASSSTWGAIYGYTF	TGTGCCAGCAGCTCGACGTGGGGAGCCATCTATGGCTACACCTTC
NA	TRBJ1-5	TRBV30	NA	CAWRPGGIGPQHF	TGTGCCTGGAGACCCGGGGGAATCGGGCCCCAGCATTTT
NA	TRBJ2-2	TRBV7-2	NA	CASSKQGRGTGELFF	TGTGCCAGCAGCAAGCAGGGAAGGGGCACCGGGGAGCTGTTTTTT
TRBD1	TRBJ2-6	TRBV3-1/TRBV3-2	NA	CASNLKGDSVFSGANVLTF	TGTGCCAGCAACCTAAAGGGGGACAGTGTTTTCTCTGGGGCCAACGTCCTGACTTTC
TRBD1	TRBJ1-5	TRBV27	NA	CASRSGQGSYQPQHF	TGTGCCAGCAGATCCGGACAGGGGAGTTATCAGCCCCAGCATTTT
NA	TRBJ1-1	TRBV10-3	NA	CAISPRGGGDTEAFF	TGTGCCATCAGTCCGCGGGGAGGGGGGGACACTGAAGCTTTCTTT
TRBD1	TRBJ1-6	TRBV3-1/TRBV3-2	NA	CASSRSGTGESPLHF	TGTGCCAGCAGCCGATCCGGGACAGGGGAATCACCCCTCCACTTT
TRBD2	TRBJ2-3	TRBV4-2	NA	CASSPQAGARTDTQYF	TGTGCCAGCAGCCCGCAAGCGGGGGCCCGCACAGATACGCAGTATTTT
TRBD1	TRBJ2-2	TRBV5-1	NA	CASSFYMGQGANWELFF	TGCGCCAGCAGCTTTTATATGGGACAGGGGGCGAACTGGGAGCTGTTTTTT